This TCR beta chain is from a study of control samples from healthy donors and cancer patients. Germline V gives CDR1 LNHNV, CDR2 YYDKDF (reference sequence). V shed 5 bases and J shed 5 bases, with 18 bases lying between them. The CDR3 is 15 amino acids. This clone was recorded only once. Profiled with immunoSEQ multiplex PCR; TCRdb holds only in-frame clones, not every one. The data show roughly 69,000 clones, about 87% seen once. The TCR sequence derives from a woman aged 45-65 years with head and neck cancer. What was sequenced was PBMCs. The rearrangement joins TRBV15 to TRBJ2-5; D is tentatively TRBD1 or TRBD2 (6 bases each). CDR3 in DNA: TGTGCCACCAGCCCATCCCGGGGGCGGATGGAGACCCAGTACTTC. Amino acids: CATSPSRGRMETQYF. The full variable domain, its missing parts supplied by reference TRBV15 and TRBJ2-5, is DAMVIQNPRYQVTQFGKPVTLSCSQTLNHNVMYWYQQKSSQAPKLLFHYYDKDFNNEADTPDNFQSRRPNTSFCFLDIRSPGLGDTAMYLCATSPSRGRMETQYFGPGTRLLVL.